This T cell receptor (beta chain) stems from a study of blood T cell repertoires in COVID-19. Overall study context: The origin of the acute and convalescent COVID-19 samples was the United States, Italy and Spain.

As processed by the authors: The assay estimated nucleated cells by amplifying reference gene primers. The table came from immunoSEQ multiplex PCR; TCRdb's copy has only in-frame clones and leaves some out. V and J calls and clone size are given by that table; D and trimming were obtained from the DNA. This sample yields 25,000 to 30,000 clones, of which roughly nine tenths are seen a single time; about 8% belongs to the top ten. Germline V gene data show CDR1 as LGHNA and CDR2 as YSLEER. This CDR3 has 15 amino acids. Trimming stripped 1 base from V and 4 bases from J, with 10 bases between. This sequence was found in a man between 65 and 85 years old with active or convalescent COVID-19. The chain is built from TRBV4-3 and TRBJ2-2, with D tentatively TRBD2 (5 bases). Material for sequencing was peripheral blood. The CDR3 protein is CASSQVRGPTGELFF. The CDR3 coding sequence is TGCGCCAGCAGCCAAGTTAGAGGGCCCACCGGGGAGCTGTTTTTT.